The 8 T cell receptor beta chains reported below all come from one sample, sequenced in a study of blood T cells in healthy people across ages. A sample-barcoded 5' primer and a J-beta primer mix were used in a second PCR of about 6 to 12 cycles. TCRdb re-derived calls from the 5' RACE reads in MiXCR, one entry per CDR3 protein. The sample includes about 810,000 distinct CDR3 sequences, under 40% of them seen just once. Sequencing used blood. The receptor source for this set is a young man in good health.

This clonotype has a handful of counts. The gene calls are TRBV7-9 and TRBJ1-6; no firm D call. The CDR3 covers 14 residues. From germline, CDR1 is SEHNR and CDR2 FQNEAQ (reference sequence). V lost 2 bases to trimming and J lost 7 bases, with 9 bases between them. The CDR3 DNA follows: TGTGCCAGCAGCTTAAGGGCAGTGAATTCACCCCTCCACTTT. Protein sequence: CASSLRAVNSPLHF.

The V gene is TRBV6-2 or TRBV6-3, the J gene TRBJ2-1; a weak D match, TRBD2 (5 bases). Trimming took off 4 bases at V and 0 bases at J, with 16 bases between the two ends. The V gene's germline CDR1 is MNHEY and CDR2 SVGEGT. The CDR3 runs to 17 residues. As DNA, the CDR3 is TGTGCCAGCAGTTGGACTCCAGGCCGAAGCTCCTACAATGAGCAGTTCTTC. Translation: CASSWTPGRSSYNEQFF.

The chain couples TRBV20-1 to TRBJ1-3; D ambiguous. The ends were cut back, 4 bases at V and 0 bases at J, with 13 bases in the middle. The CDR3 contains 15 residues. The germline V gene has CDR1 DFQATT and CDR2 SNEGSKA (reference sequence). CDR3 DNA: TGCAGTGCTATGGACGTAAGCATCTCTGGAAACACCATATATTTT. Translated, it gives CSAMDVSISGNTIYF.

Remarks on this clonotype: Mismatch with germline at one junction end may stem from a read error. The V gene is TRBV7-3, the J gene TRBJ2-3; D unclear. This CDR3 contains 13 residues. CDR1 SGHTA and CDR2 FQGTGA come from the germline V gene. The CDR3 loop is CARSPLPADTQYF. For the CDR3, the DNA is TGTGCCCGCAGCCCCCTGCCCGCAGATACGCAGTATTTT.

A remark on this clonotype: A read error may explain this, as a much larger clone is one base away. The gene calls are TRBV6-1 and TRBJ2-1, with D tentatively TRBD1 (6 bases). The CDR3 consists of 15 residues. Germline-derived CDR1 and CDR2 are MNHNS and SASEGT. The CDR3 loop reads CASRLGQQSYKEQFF. The CDR3 bases are TGTGCCAGCAGGCTAGGACAGCAGTCCTACAAGGAGCAGTTCTTC.

The chain employs TRBV28 and TRBJ1-6; unclear D gene. The CDR3 is made up of 15 amino acids. Trimming shortened V by 2 bases and J by 7 bases, and 12 bases separated the two germline ends. The germline V gene encodes CDR1 MDHEN and CDR2 SYDVKM. CDR3 DNA sequence: TGTGCCAGCAGTTTAGAGTGGACGGAGAATTCACCCCTCCACTTT. It encodes CASSLEWTENSPLHF.

The chain links TRBV29-1 to TRBJ1-1; no clear D. The germline V gene has CDR1 SQVTM and CDR2 ANQGSEA. The CDR3 length is 15 residues. Trimming pared 7 bases from V and 0 bases from J, leaving 18 bases between. The chain's CDR3 is CSASLRLSMNTEAFF. The CDR3 nucleotides are TGCAGCGCTTCCCTCCGACTCTCTATGAACACTGAAGCTTTCTTT.

This clonotype appeared once. The chain links TRBV4-1 to TRBJ2-7; 7 bases line up with TRBD2. The CDR3 is 16 residues long. From germline, CDR1 is MGHRA and CDR2 YSYEKL. V lost 1 base to trimming and J lost 7 bases; unmatched junction nucleotides: 13. CDR3 sequence: CASSQVGGGNNNEQYF. The CDR3 DNA reads as TGCGCCAGCAGCCAAGTTGGGGGGGGGAACAACAATGAGCAGTACTTC.